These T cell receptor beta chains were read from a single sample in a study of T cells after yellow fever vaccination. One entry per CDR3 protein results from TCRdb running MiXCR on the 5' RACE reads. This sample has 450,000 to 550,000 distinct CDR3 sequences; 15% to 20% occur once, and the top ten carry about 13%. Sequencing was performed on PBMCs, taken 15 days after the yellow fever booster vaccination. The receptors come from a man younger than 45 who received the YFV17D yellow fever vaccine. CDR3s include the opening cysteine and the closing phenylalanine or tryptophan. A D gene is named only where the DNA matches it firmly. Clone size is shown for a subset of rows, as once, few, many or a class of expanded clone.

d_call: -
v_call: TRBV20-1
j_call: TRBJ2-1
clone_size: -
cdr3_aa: CSARISGPYNEQFF
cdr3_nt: TGCAGTGCTAGGATAAGCGGGCCCTACAATGAGCAGTTCTTC

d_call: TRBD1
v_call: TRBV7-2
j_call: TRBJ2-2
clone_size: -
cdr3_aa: CASSFETGAIPGELFF
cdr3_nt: TGTGCCAGCAGCTTCGAGACAGGGGCTATTCCCGGGGAGCTGTTTTTT

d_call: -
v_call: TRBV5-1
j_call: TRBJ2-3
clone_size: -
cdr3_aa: CASSLSWGGDTQYF
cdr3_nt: TGCGCCAGCAGCTTGAGCTGGGGAGGAGATACGCAGTATTTT

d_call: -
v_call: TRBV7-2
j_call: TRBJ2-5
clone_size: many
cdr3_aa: CASSSTGETQYF
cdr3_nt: TGTGCCAGCAGCTCAACGGGGGAGACCCAGTACTTC

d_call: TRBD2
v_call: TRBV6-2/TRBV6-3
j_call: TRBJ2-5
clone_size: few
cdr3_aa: CASSKWLGGGQETQYF
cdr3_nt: TGTGCCAGCAGCAAGTGGCTTGGCGGGGGACAAGAGACCCAGTACTTC

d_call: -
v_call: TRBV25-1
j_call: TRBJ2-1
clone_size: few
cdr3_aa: CASSSRPNNEQFF
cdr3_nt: TGTGCCAGCAGCTCCCGGCCCAACAATGAGCAGTTCTTC

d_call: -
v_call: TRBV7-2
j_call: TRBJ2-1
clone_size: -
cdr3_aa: CASSYPPNNEQFF
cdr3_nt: TGTGCCAGCAGCTACCCCCCCAACAATGAGCAGTTCTTC

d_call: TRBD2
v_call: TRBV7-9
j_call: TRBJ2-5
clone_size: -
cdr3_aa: CASSLSSGSSETQYF
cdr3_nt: TGTGCCAGCAGCTTATCTAGCGGGAGTTCAGAGACCCAGTACTTC

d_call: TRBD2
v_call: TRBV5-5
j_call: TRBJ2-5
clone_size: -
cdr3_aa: CASSLALAGEETQYF
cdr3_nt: TGTGCCAGCAGCTTGGCCCTAGCGGGGGAAGAGACCCAGTACTTC

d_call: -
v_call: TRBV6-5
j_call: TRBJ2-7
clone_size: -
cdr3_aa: CASSYWPGGDEQYF
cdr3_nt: TGTGCCAGCAGTTACTGGCCCGGAGGGGACGAGCAGTACTTC

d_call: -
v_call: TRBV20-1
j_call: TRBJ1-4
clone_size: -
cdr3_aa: CSARDMQLATNEKLFF
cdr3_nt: TGCAGTGCTAGAGATATGCAGCTAGCAACTAATGAAAAACTGTTTTTT

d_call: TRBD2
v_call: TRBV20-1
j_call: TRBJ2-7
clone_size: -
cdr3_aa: CSATSGSSYEQYF
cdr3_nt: TGCAGTGCTACTAGCGGGAGTTCTTACGAGCAGTACTTC

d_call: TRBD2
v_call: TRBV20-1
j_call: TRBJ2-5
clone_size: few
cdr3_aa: CSARDMASGEETQYF
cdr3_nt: TGCAGTGCTAGAGATATGGCTAGCGGGGAAGAGACCCAGTACTTC

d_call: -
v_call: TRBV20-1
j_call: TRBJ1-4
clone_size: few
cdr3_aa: CSATRRRDEKLFF
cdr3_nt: TGCAGTGCTACCAGACGGAGAGATGAAAAACTGTTTTTT

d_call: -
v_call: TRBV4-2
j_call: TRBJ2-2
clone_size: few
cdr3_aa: CASSQESLASGSSGELFF
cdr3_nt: TGTGCCAGCAGCCAAGAGTCATTAGCATCAGGGAGCTCCGGGGAGCTGTTTTTT

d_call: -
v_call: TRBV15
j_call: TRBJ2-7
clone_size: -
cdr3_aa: CATGGGAGDFYEQYF
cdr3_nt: TGTGCCACCGGGGGCGGCGCAGGGGATTTCTACGAGCAGTACTTC

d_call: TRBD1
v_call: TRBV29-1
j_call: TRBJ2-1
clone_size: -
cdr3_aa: CSGDRGIYNEQFF
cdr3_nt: TGCAGCGGTGACAGGGGCATCTACAATGAGCAGTTCTTC

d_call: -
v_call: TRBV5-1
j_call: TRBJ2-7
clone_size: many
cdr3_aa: CASSLADRTYEQYF
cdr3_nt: TGCGCCAGCAGCTTGGCCGACAGGACCTACGAGCAGTACTTC

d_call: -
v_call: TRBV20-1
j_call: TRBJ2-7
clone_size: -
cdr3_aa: CSAVVAGSSYEQYF
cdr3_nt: TGCAGCGCAGTAGTCGCGGGGTCCTCCTACGAGCAGTACTTC

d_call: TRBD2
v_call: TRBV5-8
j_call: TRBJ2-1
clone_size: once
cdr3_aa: CASSSGLAGDGWFF
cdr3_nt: TGTGCCAGCAGCTCGGGACTAGCGGGAGACGGATGGTTCTTC

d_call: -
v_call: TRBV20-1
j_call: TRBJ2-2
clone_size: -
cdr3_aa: CSASTTGELFF
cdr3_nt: TGCAGTGCTAGTACCACCGGGGAGCTGTTTTTT

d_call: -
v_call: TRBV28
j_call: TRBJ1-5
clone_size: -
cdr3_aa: CASSLVERGNQPQHF
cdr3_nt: TGTGCCAGCAGTTTAGTGGAGAGGGGCAATCAGCCCCAGCATTTT